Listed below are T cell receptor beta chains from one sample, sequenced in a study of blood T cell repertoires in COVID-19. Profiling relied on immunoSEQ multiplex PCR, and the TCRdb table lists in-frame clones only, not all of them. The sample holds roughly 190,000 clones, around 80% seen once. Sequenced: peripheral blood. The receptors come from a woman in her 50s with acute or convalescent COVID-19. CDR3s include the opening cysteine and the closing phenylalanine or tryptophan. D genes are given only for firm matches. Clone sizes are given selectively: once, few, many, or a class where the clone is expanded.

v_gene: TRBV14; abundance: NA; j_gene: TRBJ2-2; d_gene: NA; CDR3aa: CASSQNAGELFF; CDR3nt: TGTGCCAGCAGCCAAAACGCGGGGGAGCTGTTTTTT
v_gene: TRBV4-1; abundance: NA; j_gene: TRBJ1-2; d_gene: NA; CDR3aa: CASSQDGRQANYGYTF; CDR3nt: TGCGCCAGCAGCCAGGATGGGAGACAGGCGAACTATGGCTACACCTTC
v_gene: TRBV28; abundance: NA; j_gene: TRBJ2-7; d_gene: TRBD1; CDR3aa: CASSLPGGYEQYF; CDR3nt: TGTGCCAGCAGTTTACCAGGGGGCTACGAGCAGTACTTC
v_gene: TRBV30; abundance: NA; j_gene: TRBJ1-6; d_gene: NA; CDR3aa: CAWSVKGVRYSPLHF; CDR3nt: TGTGCCTGGAGTGTAAAGGGGGTGAGGTATTCACCCCTCCACTTT
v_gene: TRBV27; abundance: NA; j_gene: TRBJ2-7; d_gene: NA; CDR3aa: CASSLRDTSYEQYF; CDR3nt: TGTGCCAGCAGTTTACGGGACACGTCCTACGAGCAGTACTTC
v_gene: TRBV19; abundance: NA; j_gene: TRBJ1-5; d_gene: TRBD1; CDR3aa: CASMGQEYSNQPQHF; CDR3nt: TGTGCCAGTATGGGACAGGAATATAGCAATCAGCCCCAGCATTTT
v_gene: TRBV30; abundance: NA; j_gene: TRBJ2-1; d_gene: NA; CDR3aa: CAWSIGVDEQFF; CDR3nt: TGTGCCTGGAGTATCGGGGTCGATGAGCAGTTCTTC
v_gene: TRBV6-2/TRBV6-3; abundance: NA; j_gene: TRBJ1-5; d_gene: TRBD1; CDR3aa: CASSPPGQFWEPQHF; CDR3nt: TGTGCCAGCAGTCCACCGGGACAGTTCTGGGAGCCCCAGCATTTT
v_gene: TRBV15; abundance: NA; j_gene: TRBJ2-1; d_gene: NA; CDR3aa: CATSRSSYNEQFF; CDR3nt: TGTGCCACCAGCCGGAGCTCCTACAATGAGCAGTTCTTC
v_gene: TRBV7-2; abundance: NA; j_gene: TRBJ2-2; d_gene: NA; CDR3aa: CASSLQGVNTGELFF; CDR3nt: TGTGCCAGCAGCTTACAGGGCGTAAACACCGGGGAGCTGTTTTTT
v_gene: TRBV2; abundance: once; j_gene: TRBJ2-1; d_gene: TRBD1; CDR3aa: CASSEAGGSNNEQFF; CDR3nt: TGTGCCAGCAGTGAGGCAGGGGGCTCCAACAATGAGCAGTTCTTC
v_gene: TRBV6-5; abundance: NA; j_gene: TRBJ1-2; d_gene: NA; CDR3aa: CASSYLLGDHYGYTF; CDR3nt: TGTGCCAGCAGTTACCTTCTAGGTGATCACTATGGCTACACCTTC
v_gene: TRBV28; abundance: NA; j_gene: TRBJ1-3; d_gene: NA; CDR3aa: CASISGNTIYF; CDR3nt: TGTGCCAGCATATCTGGAAACACCATATATTTT
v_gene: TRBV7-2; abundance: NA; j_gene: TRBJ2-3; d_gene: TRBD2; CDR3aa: CASSKGTSGTDTQYF; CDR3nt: TGTGCCAGCAGCAAAGGGACTAGCGGCACAGATACGCAGTATTTT
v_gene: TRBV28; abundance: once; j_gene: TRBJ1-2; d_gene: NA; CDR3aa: CASRPSSSAGQSYGYTF; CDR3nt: TGTGCCAGCAGGCCCAGCAGCTCCGCGGGCCAATCATATGGCTACACCTTC
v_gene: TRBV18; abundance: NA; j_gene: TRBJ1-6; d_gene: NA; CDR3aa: CASSLIGRSNSPLHF; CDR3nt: TGTGCCAGCTCACTTATCGGGAGATCGAATTCACCCCTCCACTTT
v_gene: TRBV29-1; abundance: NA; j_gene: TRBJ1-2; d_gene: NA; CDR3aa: CSVGPRGFYNYGYTF; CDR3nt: TGCAGCGTTGGACCCAGAGGTTTTTACAACTATGGCTACACCTTC
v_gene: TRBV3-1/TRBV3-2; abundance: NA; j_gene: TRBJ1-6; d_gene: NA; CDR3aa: CASSAPTQDTYNSPLHF; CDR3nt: TGTGCCAGCAGCGCCCCAACCCAGGACACCTATAATTCACCCCTCCACTTT
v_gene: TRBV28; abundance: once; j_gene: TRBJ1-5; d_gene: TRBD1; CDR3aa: CASSLSGTGGSVGNQPQHF; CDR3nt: TGTGCCAGCAGTTTATCCGGGACAGGGGGTTCCGTCGGCAATCAGCCCCAGCATTTT